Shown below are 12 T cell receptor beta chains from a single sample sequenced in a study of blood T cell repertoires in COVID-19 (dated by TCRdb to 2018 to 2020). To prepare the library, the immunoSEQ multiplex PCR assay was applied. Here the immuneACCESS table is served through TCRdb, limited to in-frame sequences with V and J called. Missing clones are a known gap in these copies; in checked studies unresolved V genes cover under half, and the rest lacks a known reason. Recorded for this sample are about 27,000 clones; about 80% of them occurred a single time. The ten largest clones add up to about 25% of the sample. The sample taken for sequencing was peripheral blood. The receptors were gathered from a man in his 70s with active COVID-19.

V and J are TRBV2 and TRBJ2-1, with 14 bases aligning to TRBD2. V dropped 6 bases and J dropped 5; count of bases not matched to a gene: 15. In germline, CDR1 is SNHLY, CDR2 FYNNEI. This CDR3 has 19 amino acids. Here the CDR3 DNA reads TGTGCCAGCAGGGCCACGACTAGCGGGAGGGCCTTGGACCACAATGAGCAGTTCTTC. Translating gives CASRATTSGRALDHNEQFF.

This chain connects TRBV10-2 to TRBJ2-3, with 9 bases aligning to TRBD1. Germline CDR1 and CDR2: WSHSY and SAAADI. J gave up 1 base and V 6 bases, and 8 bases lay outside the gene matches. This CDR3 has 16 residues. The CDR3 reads CASRADRGGGTDTQYF. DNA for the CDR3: TGCGCCAGCAGGGCGGACAGGGGTGGAGGCACAGATACGCAGTATTTT.

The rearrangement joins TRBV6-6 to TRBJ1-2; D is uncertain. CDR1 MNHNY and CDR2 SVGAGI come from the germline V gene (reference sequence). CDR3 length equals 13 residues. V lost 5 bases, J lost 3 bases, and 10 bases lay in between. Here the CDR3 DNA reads TGTGCCAGCAGTAATGTGGGCGACTATGGCTACACCTTC. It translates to CASSNVGDYGYTF.

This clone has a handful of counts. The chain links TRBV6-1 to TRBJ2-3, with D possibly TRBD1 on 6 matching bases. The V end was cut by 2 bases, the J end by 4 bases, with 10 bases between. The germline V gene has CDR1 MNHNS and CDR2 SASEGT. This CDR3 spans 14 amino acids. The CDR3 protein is CASSELAGADTQYF. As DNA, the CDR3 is TGTGCCAGCAGTGAATTGGCAGGGGCAGATACGCAGTATTTT.

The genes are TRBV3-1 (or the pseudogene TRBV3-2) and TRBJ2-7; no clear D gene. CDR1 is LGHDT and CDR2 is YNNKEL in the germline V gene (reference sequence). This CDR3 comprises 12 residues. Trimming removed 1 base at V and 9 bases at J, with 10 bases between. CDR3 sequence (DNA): TGTGCCAGCAGCCAAGGGCTTCACCGGCAGTACTTC. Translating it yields CASSQGLHRQYF.

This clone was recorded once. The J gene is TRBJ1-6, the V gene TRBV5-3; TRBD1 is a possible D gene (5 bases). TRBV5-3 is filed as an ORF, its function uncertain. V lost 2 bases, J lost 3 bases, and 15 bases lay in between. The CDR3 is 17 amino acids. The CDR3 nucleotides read TGTGCCAGAAGCTTTGGGGCCAGCGGGTTCTATAATTCACCCCTCCACTTT. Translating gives CARSFGASGFYNSPLHF.

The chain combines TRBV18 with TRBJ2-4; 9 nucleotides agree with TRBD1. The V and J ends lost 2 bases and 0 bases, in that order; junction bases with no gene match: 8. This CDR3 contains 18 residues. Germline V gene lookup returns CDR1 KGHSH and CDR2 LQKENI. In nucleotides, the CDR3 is TGTGCCAGCTCACCAAGTCTGGGACAGGGCCCAGCCAAAAACATTCAGTACTTC. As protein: CASSPSLGQGPAKNIQYF.

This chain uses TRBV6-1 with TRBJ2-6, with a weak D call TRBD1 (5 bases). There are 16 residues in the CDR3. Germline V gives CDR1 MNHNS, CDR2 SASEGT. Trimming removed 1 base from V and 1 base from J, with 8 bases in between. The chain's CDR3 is CASSEGAGSGANVLTF. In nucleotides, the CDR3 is TGTGCCAGCAGTGAAGGGGCAGGGTCTGGGGCCAACGTCCTGACTTTC.

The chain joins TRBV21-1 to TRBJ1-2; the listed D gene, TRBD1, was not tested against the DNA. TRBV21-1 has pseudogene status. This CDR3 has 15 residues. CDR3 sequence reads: CASSNRNSTPYGYTF. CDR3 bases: TGTGCCAGCAGCAATCGAAACAGCACGCCGTATGGCTACACCTTC.

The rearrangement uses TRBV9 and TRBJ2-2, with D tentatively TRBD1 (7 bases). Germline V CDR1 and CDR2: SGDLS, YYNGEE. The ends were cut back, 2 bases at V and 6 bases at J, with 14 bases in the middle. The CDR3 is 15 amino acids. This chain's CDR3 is CASSVRGEVAGELFF. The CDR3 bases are TGTGCCAGCAGCGTCAGGGGGGAGGTCGCCGGGGAGCTGTTTTTT.

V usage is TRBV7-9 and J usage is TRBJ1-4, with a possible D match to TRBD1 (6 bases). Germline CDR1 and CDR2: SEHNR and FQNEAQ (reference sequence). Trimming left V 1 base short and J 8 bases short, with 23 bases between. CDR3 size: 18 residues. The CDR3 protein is CASSLVGSRGEGNEKLFF. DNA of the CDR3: TGTGCCAGCAGCTTAGTTGGGTCCAGGGGAGAAGGTAACGAAAAACTGTTTTTT.

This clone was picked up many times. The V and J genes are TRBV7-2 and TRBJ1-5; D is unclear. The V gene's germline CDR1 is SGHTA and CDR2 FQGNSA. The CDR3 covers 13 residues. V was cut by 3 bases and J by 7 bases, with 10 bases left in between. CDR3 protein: CASSLGSWQPQHF. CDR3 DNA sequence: TGTGCCAGCAGCTTGGGCAGTTGGCAGCCCCAGCATTTT.